This T cell receptor beta chain was recovered during a study of cytomegalovirus exposure and HLA in healthy donors. This clone has only a few counts. What it recognizes is unknown. Healthy people donating bone marrow made up the donors. Study-wide points: The records held CMV serostatus as the only immune exposure information. Most TCR sequences were uncommon, yet certain public TCRs appeared in many donors.

The PCR had 60 Vbeta and 13 Jbeta primers. Generated by immunoSEQ multiplex PCR, the TCRdb table keeps only in-frame clones and is missing some. This repertoire shows around 100,000 clones, roughly 78% found once; its top ten account for approximately 4.8%. Germline CDR1 and CDR2: MDHEN and SYDVKM. The CDR3 covers 16 residues. The chain couples TRBV28 to TRBJ2-5; TRBD2 matches at 7 bases. The J call is in doubt because the DNA end fits TRBJ2-7 better. The TCR originated in a male donor in good health and CMV-seropositive. Specimen: PBMCs. CDR3 in amino acids: CASTLAHSGKRYEQYF. The CDR3 nucleotides read TGTGCCAGCACCTTAGCCCACAGCGGGAAGAGATACGAGCAGTACTTC.